This TCR beta chain was observed in a study of human T cells and chemical hapten exposure. This clonotype was counted a few times. In TCRdb, the RACE reads were re-called with MiXCR into one record per CDR3 protein. Here the sample spans 270,000 or so distinct CDR3 sequences, about 7.7% being singletons. The time point: pre-sensitization, week 0. Treatment reported: therapeutic diphenylcyclopropenone sensitization with weekly scalp DPC. The germline gives CDR1 DFQATT, CDR2 SNEGSKA (reference sequence). The CDR3 length is 13 residues. The trim removed 5 bases at V and 5 bases at J, leaving 6 bases unmatched.

The sequencing here drew on whole blood, taken in connection with sensitization to the hapten diphenylcyclopropenone (DPC). This chain joins TRBV20-1 and TRBJ1-1; 9 nucleotides line up with TRBD1. The receptor's source is a man aged 18 to 30 with alopecia areata. Some clones in this sample may be carry-over from other donors' samples. CDR3 in amino acids: CSALPGQGTEAFF. The CDR3 nucleotides read TGCAGTGCTCTTCCGGGACAGGGAACTGAAGCTTTCTTT.